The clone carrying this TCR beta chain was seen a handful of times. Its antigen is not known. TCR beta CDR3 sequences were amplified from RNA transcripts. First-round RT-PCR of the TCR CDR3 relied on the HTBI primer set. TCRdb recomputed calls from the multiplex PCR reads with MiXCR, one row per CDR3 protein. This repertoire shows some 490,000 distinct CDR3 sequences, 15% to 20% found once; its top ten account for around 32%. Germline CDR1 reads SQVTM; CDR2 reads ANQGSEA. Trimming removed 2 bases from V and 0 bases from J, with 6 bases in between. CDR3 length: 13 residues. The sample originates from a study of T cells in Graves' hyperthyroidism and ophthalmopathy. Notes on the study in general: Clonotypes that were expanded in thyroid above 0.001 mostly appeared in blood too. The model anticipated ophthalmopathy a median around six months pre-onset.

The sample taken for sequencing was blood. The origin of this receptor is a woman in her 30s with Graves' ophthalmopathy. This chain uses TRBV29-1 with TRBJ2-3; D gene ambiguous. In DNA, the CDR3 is TGCAGCGTTGAAAGCCGGAGCACAGATACGCAGTATTTT. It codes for CSVESRSTDTQYF.